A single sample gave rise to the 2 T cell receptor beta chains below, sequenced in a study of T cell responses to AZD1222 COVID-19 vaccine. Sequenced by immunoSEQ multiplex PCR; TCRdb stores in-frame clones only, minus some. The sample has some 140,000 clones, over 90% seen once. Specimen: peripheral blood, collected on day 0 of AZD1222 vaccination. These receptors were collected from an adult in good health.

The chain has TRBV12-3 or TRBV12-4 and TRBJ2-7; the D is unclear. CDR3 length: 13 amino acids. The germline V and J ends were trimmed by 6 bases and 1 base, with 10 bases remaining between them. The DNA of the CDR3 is TGTGCCAGCAGCCTAGGGCAGTCCTACGAGCAGTACTTC. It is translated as CASSLGQSYEQYF.

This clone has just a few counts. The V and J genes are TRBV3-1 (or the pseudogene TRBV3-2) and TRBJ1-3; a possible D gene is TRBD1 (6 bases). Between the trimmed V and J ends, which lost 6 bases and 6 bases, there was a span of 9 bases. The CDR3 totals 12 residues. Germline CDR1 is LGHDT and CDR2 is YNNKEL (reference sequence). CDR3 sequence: CASRHRENTIYF. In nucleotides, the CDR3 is TGTGCCAGCAGACACAGGGAAAACACCATATATTTT.